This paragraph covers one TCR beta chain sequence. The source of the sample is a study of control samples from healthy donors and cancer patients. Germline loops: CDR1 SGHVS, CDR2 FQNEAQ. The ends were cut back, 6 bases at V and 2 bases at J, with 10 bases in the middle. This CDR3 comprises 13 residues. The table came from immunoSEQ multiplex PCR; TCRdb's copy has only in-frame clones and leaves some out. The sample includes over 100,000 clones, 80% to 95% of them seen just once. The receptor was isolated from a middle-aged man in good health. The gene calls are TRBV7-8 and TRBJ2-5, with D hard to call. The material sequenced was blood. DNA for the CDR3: TGTGCCAGCAGGTTGCACGGGCAAGAGACCCAGTACTTC. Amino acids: CASRLHGQETQYF.